This T cell receptor (beta chain) was retrieved from a study of sequential checkpoint blockade in melanoma. Documented treatment: randomized to nivolumab then ipilimumab (arm A) or the reverse (arm B). This table comes from immunoSEQ multiplex PCR, and its TCRdb copy is limited to in-frame clones, with some not included. The table has around 30,000 clones, around 88% seen once; the top ten hold around a fifth. The material sequenced was CD8+ T cells sorted from blood (inferred from file names), taken from a patient given nivolumab and ipilimumab in sequence. The source of this sequence is a human donor with melanoma.

CDR3 in DNA: TGTGCCAGCAGTGAGGGGGGGTGGGGATCCTACGAGCAGTACTTC. Protein product: CASSEGGWGSYEQYF. The J gene is TRBJ2-7, the V gene TRBV25-1; 7 bases line up with TRBD2. After removal of 3 bases from V and 1 base from J, the junction contained 6 bases not matched to a gene. Germline loops: CDR1 MGHDK, CDR2 SYGVNS. This CDR3 comprises 15 residues.